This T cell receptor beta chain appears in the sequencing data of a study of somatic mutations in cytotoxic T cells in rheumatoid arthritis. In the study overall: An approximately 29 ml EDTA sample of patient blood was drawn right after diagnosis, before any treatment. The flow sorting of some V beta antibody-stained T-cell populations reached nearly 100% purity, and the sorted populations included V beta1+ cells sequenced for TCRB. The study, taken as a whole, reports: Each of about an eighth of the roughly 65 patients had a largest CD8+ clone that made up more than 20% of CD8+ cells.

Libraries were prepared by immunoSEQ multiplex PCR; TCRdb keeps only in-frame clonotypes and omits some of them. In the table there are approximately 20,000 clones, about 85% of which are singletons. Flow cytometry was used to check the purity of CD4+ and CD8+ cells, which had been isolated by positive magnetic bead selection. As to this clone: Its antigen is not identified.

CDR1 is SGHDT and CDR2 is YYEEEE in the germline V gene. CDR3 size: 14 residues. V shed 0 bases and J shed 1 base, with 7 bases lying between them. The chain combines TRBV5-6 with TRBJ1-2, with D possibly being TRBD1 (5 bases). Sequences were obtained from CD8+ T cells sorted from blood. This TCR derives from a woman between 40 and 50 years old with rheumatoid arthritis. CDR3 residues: CASSLGQINYGYTF. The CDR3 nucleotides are TGTGCCAGCAGCTTGGGACAGATTAACTATGGCTACACCTTC. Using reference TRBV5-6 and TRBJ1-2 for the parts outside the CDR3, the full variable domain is DAGVTQSPTHLIKTRGQQVTLRCSPKSGHDTVSWYQQALGQGPQFIFQYYEEEERQRGNFPDRFSGHQFPNYSSELNVNALLLGDSALYLCASSLGQINYGYTFGSGTRLTVV.